The next 11 T cell receptor beta chains were all read from a single sample in a study of T-cell reconstitution after alpha-beta-depleted transplantation in children (dated by TCRdb to about 2016). Libraries were made using PCR. Sequencing relied on an Illumina HiSeq 2500. To normalize quantification of the TCRbeta repertoire, the TCR libraries were built with molecular barcoding that relied on unique molecular identifiers. The public reads were reprocessed in TCRdb via fastp at Q25 and MiXCR, keeping in-frame beta chains. Each CDR3 protein appears once, grouped with its most common genes and DNA. Recorded for this sample are about 110,000 distinct CDR3 sequences; approximately 6.4% of them occurred a single time. Approximately 23% of the sample goes to the ten largest clones. This specimen's treatment or condition label, interpreted: allogeneic hematopoietic cell transplantation with graft depleted of TCRalphabeta T cells and CD19 B cells.

This material consisted of PBMCs, mostly from graft donor cells, taken 360 days after TCRalphabeta/CD19-depleted stem cell transplant. The receptor source for this set is a male patient between 2 and 10 years old who had a stem cell transplant for acute lymphoblastic leukemia, so the T cells may come from the graft donor.

In this sample, this clonotype turned up many times. The chain employs TRBV27 and TRBJ2-4; D is undetermined. The CDR3 sequence is 15 residues long. The V end lost 7 bases, the J end lost 1 base, and 14 bases lay between the germline ends. From germline, CDR1 is MNHEY and CDR2 SMNVEV (reference sequence). DNA for the CDR3: TGTGCCAGCATTGCGGACCCTCGGGCCAAAAACATTCAGTACTTC. This translates into CASIADPRAKNIQYF.

There are a few counts of this clonotype. The V gene is TRBV21-1, the J gene TRBJ2-7; the D call TRBD2 from the table was never checked on the DNA. TRBV21-1 constitutes a pseudogene. The CDR3 has 19 residues. The DNA for the CDR3 is TGTGCCAGCAGCAATACTACCCCGGCCCGCGGGGGGCTTCCCTACGAGCAGTACTTC. It yields the protein CASSNTTPARGGLPYEQYF.

This clonotype was seen many times. This chain links TRBV7-3 with TRBJ2-1; D is perhaps TRBD2 (5 bases). The germline CDR1 and CDR2 sequences are SGHTA and FQGTGA. The V gene lost 3 bases and the J gene lost 5 bases, with 17 bases spanning the gap. The CDR3 loop spans 16 amino acids. CDR3 DNA sequence: TGTGCCAGCAGCTTGCAAAGGACTGGCTTTAACAATGAGCAGTTCTTC. Encoded protein: CASSLQRTGFNNEQFF.

This clonotype was counted a few times. V usage is TRBV25-1 and J usage is TRBJ1-4; D gene uncertain. Trimming removed 1 base at V and 1 base at J, with 4 bases between. There are 14 residues in the CDR3. Germline lookup yields CDR1 MGHDK and CDR2 SYGVNS. The CDR3 DNA is TGTGCCAGCAGTGAATTAGAAACTAATGAAAAACTGTTTTTT. It codes for CASSELETNEKLFF.

In this sample, this clonotype turned up many times. The chain is built from TRBV10-3 and TRBJ2-7, with D possibly TRBD2 on 5 matching bases. V lost 3 bases and J 3 bases, leaving 12 bases between the germline ends. The CDR3 has 14 residues. Germline CDR1 and CDR2: ENHRY and SYGVKD. CDR3 region: CAISEISASYEQYF. CDR3 nucleotides: TGTGCCATCAGTGAAATTAGCGCCAGCTACGAGCAGTACTTC.

At least ten counts were recorded for this clonotype. The chain recombines TRBV5-6 with TRBJ2-5; TRBD2 aligns across 9 bases. From germline, CDR1 is SGHDT and CDR2 YYEEEE. Trimming at V came to 2 bases and at J to 3 bases, leaving 2 bases not matched to a gene. This CDR3 contains 14 residues. CDR3 loop: CASSFAGGKETQYF. CDR3 nucleotide sequence: TGTGCCAGCAGCTTCGCGGGAGGGAAAGAGACCCAGTACTTC.

This clonotype was recorded at least ten times. The chain is built from TRBV2 and TRBJ2-7; 8 bases agree with TRBD1. Germline values: CDR1 SNHLY, CDR2 FYNNEI. J was trimmed by 2 bases and V by 7 bases; bases with no gene match: 1. The CDR3 has 12 residues. CDR3 amino acids: CASTDRAYEQYF. CDR3 coding DNA: TGTGCCAGCACGGACAGGGCCTACGAGCAGTACTTC.

Ten or more counts support this clonotype. V gene TRBV9 combines with J gene TRBJ1-1, with D hard to call. CDR1 is SGDLS, CDR2 YYNGEE, per germline. CDR3 length: 14 amino acids. Trimming left V 0 bases short and J 2 bases short, with 8 bases between. CDR3 coding DNA: TGTGCCAGCAGCGTAGTACCGGGTAACACTGAAGCTTTCTTT. It codes for CASSVVPGNTEAFF.

A remark on this clonotype: A much larger clone differs from this one at a single base, so this may be a read error. The chain recombines TRBV5-1 with TRBJ2-2, with a tentative D call TRBD1 (6 bases). The CDR3 runs 13 residues. The V gene's germline CDR1 is SGHRS and CDR2 YFSETQ. CDR3 sequence reads: CASSATGTGELVF. CDR3 in DNA: TGCGCCAGCAGCGCCACAGGGACCGGGGAGCTGGTTTTT.

This clonotype was detected only a few times. The chain combines TRBV24-1 with TRBJ2-4; no clear D. Germline V gene data show CDR1 as KGHDR and CDR2 as SFDVKD. V lost 3 bases to trimming and J lost 5 bases, with 4 bases between them. This CDR3 has 12 residues. In nucleotides, the CDR3 is TGTGCCACCAGTGATGCGGAAAACATTCAGTACTTC. This encodes CATSDAENIQYF.

This clonotype was seen ten or more times. This chain links TRBV20-1 with TRBJ2-7; D not certain. The CDR3 is 11 amino acids. V gave up 7 bases and J gave up 0 bases, with 7 bases separating them. Germline values: CDR1 DFQATT, CDR2 SNEGSKA (reference sequence). CDR3 DNA sequence: TGCAGTGGACGCCTCTCCTACGAGCAGTACTTC. Encoded protein: CSGRLSYEQYF.